What follows describes a single T cell receptor (beta chain). Antigen specificity is unknown. The sample comes from a study of T cell responses to AZD1222 COVID-19 vaccine. Findings and limits, study-wide: Seropositive status at baseline applied to only a handful of AZD1222 recipients. Targeting of unmutated variant regions was reportedly seen in nearly half of spike-specific TCRs. In a largely white British group with more females than males, clonal diversity was possibly underestimated.

Data came from immunoSEQ multiplex PCR; TCRdb stores just in-frame clones and leaves some out. The top ten clones hold around 3.8% of a sample with approximately 150,000 clones, about 89% of them seen once. This CDR3 is 15 amino acids long. CDR1 and CDR2 (germline): MNHEY, SVGAGI. V was pared by 8 bases and J by 5 bases, with 10 bases of the junction left unmatched. The sequence was obtained from an adult who received the AZD1222 COVID-19 vaccine. The material sequenced was peripheral blood, taken 28 days after the second AZD1222 dose. V gene TRBV6-5 combines with J gene TRBJ2-1, with TRBD2 matching 9 bases. The CDR3 here is CASDKLAGLDNEQFF. The CDR3 DNA sequence: TGTGCCAGCGACAAGCTAGCGGGACTAGACAATGAGCAGTTCTTC.